Listed below are T cell receptor beta chains from one sample, sequenced in a study of cytomegalovirus exposure and HLA in healthy donors. The repertoire was sequenced with immunoSEQ multiplex PCR; TCRdb's copy has only in-frame clones and lacks some. The table shows approximately 210,000 clones, with more than 65% occurring only once. What was sequenced was PBMCs. The origin of the receptors is a girl aged 10 to 17 in good health and CMV-seropositive. Each CDR3 is given with its conserved first and last residue. D genes are given only for firm matches. Size tells how often a clone was seen (once, few, many) or the class of an expanded clone, and some rows leave it out.

TGCGCCAGCAGTGAGTCGACGGGTCAGGGCACGGTCTACGAGCAGTACTTC	CASSESTGQGTVYEQYF	NA	TRBJ2-7	TRBV10-1	NA
TGTGCCGCGGGCCCCGAAAGGCCTAGGGATCGTCATTCACCCCTCCACTTT	CAAGPERPRDRHSPLHF	NA	TRBJ1-6	TRBV28	NA
TGTGCCAGCAGTTACGGTGCGGGAGGGACTGGCTACACCTTC	CASSYGAGGTGYTF	NA	TRBJ1-2	TRBV6-5	NA
TGTGCCAGCAGCTTAGAAGCACAGGGGTACACTGAAGCTTTCTTT	CASSLEAQGYTEAFF	TRBD1	TRBJ1-1	TRBV7-2	NA
TGCGCCAGCAGCATCGGTTTTGCGGGGGGGCCCTACGAGCAGTACTTC	CASSIGFAGGPYEQYF	TRBD2	TRBJ2-7	TRBV4-3	once
TGTGCCAGCACCGGGCTAGCGGCATACGAGCAGTACTTC	CASTGLAAYEQYF	TRBD2	TRBJ2-7	TRBV11-2	few
TGCGCCAGCAGCCGGCGGACAGGGCAGTCAGATACGCAGTATTTT	CASSRRTGQSDTQYF	TRBD1	TRBJ2-3	TRBV5-1	NA
TGTGCCAGCAGCAACCTCTACGGGGGGACGGGTGGCTACACCTTC	CASSNLYGGTGGYTF	NA	TRBJ1-2	TRBV5-4	NA
TGTGCCAGCTCCCCCGGCGGCGGGGCAAGCTCCTACGAGCAGTACTTC	CASSPGGGASSYEQYF	NA	TRBJ2-7	TRBV18	NA
TGCAGCGGGACAGGGGGCAACTATGGCTACACCTTC	CSGTGGNYGYTF	TRBD1	TRBJ1-2	TRBV29-1	NA
TGTGCCAGTACCTCAGGGCAGGGGGCGAATGGGGAGACCCAGTACTTC	CASTSGQGANGETQYF	TRBD1	TRBJ2-5	TRBV19	few
TGCGCCAGCAGCTTGTTAGGGTCGGGGGGTCGAGAGACCCAGTACTTC	CASSLLGSGGRETQYF	TRBD2	TRBJ2-5	TRBV5-1	NA
TGCGCCAGCAGCTTGGGTGACAGGCCAGACGACGAGCAGTACTTC	CASSLGDRPDDEQYF	NA	TRBJ2-7	TRBV5-1	once
TGTGCCAGCAGCTCGGACAGGGGTTTGAACACTGAAGCTTTCTTT	CASSSDRGLNTEAFF	TRBD1	TRBJ1-1	TRBV5-6	NA
TGTGCCAGCAGCTCTGACAGGGGCACAGATACGCAGTATTTT	CASSSDRGTDTQYF	TRBD1	TRBJ2-3	TRBV7-6	NA
TGTGCCAGCAGTACCCGGACTAGCGATTACAATGAGCAGTTCTTC	CASSTRTSDYNEQFF	TRBD2	TRBJ2-1	TRBV6-6	NA
TGCAGTGCTAGCGGTGCAGATACGCAGTATTTT	CSASGADTQYF	NA	TRBJ2-3	TRBV20-1	NA
TGTGCCACCACATCAACGGGTGGAGGCTACACCTTC	CATTSTGGGYTF	NA	TRBJ1-2	TRBV6-5	NA
TGTGCCAGCAGCTCGGCCTACGAGCAGTACTTC	CASSSAYEQYF	NA	TRBJ2-7	TRBV7-9	NA
TGTGCCACCAGCAGAGATGCAGGTTCCTCCCAGCATTTT	CATSRDAGSSQHF	NA	TRBJ1-5	TRBV15	NA
TGTGCCAGCAGCCCTCGGACAGGAGTCTACGAGCAGTACTTC	CASSPRTGVYEQYF	NA	TRBJ2-7	TRBV21-1	NA
TGTGCCAGTAGTCCCCCTCGATGGACAGCTGGCTACACCTTC	CASSPPRWTAGYTF	NA	TRBJ1-2	TRBV19	few
TGTGCCAGTTTGGGGGCGGGCTTCTTC	CASLGAGFF	NA	TRBJ2-1	TRBV7-4	NA
TGTGCCAGCAGCATGTTTGGGACAGGTGAAGAGACCCAGTACTTC	CASSMFGTGEETQYF	TRBD1	TRBJ2-5	TRBV7-9	NA
TGTGCCAGCAGTGCTACAGGGGTTATGAACACTGAAGCTTTCTTT	CASSATGVMNTEAFF	TRBD1	TRBJ1-1	TRBV4-2	NA
TGCGCCAGCAGCCAAGACTGGCGGACCCCCGGCACAGGCGAGCAGTACTTC	CASSQDWRTPGTGEQYF	NA	TRBJ2-7	TRBV4-1	once
TGTGCCAGCAGCCCGAGGAGCGGGGGCCAAGAGACCCAGTACTTC	CASSPRSGGQETQYF	TRBD2	TRBJ2-5	TRBV5-4	NA
TGTGCCAGCAGCCTTGATGGTAGCGGGGCTAACACAGATACGCAGTATTTT	CASSLDGSGANTDTQYF	TRBD2	TRBJ2-3	TRBV5-4	NA
TGTGCCAGCTCCTTGTGGCTGGACAGCCAAGAGACCCAGTACTTC	CASSLWLDSQETQYF	NA	TRBJ2-5	TRBV7-9	NA
TGCGCCAGCAGCCAAGACATAGCCTACGAGCAGTACTTC	CASSQDIAYEQYF	NA	TRBJ2-7	TRBV4-3	NA
TGTGCCAGCAGCTCTGGGACAGGGGTAGCTAATGAAAAACTGTTTTTT	CASSSGTGVANEKLFF	TRBD1	TRBJ1-4	TRBV7-4	NA
TGCGCCAGCAGCTTGGGGGGCCTGTTAACAGGCACAGATACGCAGTATTTT	CASSLGGLLTGTDTQYF	NA	TRBJ2-3	TRBV5-1	NA
TGTGCCAGCAGCTTAGATGGACAGGCGAATTCACCCCTCCACTTT	CASSLDGQANSPLHF	TRBD1	TRBJ1-6	TRBV7-2	NA
TGTGCCAGTAGTATAGGCCCAGGGTGGACCAAAAACATTCAGTACTTC	CASSIGPGWTKNIQYF	NA	TRBJ2-4	TRBV19	once
TGCGCCAGCAGCCAAGAGGGTGCGGCGGGGGGCTACACCTTC	CASSQEGAAGGYTF	NA	TRBJ1-2	TRBV4-3	NA
TGCGCCAGCAGCCTAGAGGGAGTGAACACCGGGGAGCTGTTTTTT	CASSLEGVNTGELFF	NA	TRBJ2-2	TRBV4-3	NA
TGTGCCAGCAGCTTAGAACTAGCGGGGATAACCGGGGAGCTGTTTTTT	CASSLELAGITGELFF	TRBD2	TRBJ2-2	TRBV7-8	NA
TGTGCCAGCAGCCCCGATAGCCTCGTTGAAAAACTGTTTTTT	CASSPDSLVEKLFF	NA	TRBJ1-4	TRBV7-2	NA
TGTGCCAGTAGTATTTCGTCTGTCAGGGTCAATCAGCCCCAGCATTTT	CASSISSVRVNQPQHF	NA	TRBJ1-5	TRBV19	NA
TGTGCCAGCAGCGTAGTTTCCGGGACAGGGGTTAAAGCTTTCTTT	CASSVVSGTGVKAFF	TRBD1	TRBJ1-1	TRBV9	NA
TGCGCCAGCAGCCAAGAACCCTGGACTAGCGGATCGCCAGATACGCAGTATTTT	CASSQEPWTSGSPDTQYF	TRBD2	TRBJ2-3	TRBV4-1	NA
TGTGCCAGCATAGGACAGGGGTATCAGCCCCAGCATTTT	CASIGQGYQPQHF	TRBD1	TRBJ1-5	TRBV28	NA
TGTGCCAGCAGCACAGCCCCAGGGGATGAGGAGACCCAGTACTTC	CASSTAPGDEETQYF	NA	TRBJ2-5	TRBV9	NA
TGTGCCAGTAGTTTCATAGATCAGCCCCAGCATTTT	CASSFIDQPQHF	NA	TRBJ1-5	TRBV19	NA
TGTGCCACAGGGATGTCCTACGAGCAGTACTTC	CATGMSYEQYF	NA	TRBJ2-7	TRBV7-8	NA
TGCGCCAGCAGCCAATCGGGACTAGCGGGGGGTAAGTTCTTC	CASSQSGLAGGKFF	TRBD2	TRBJ2-1	TRBV4-1	NA
TGTGCCAGCAGGACCGGGACAGGGGACTATGGCTACACCTTC	CASRTGTGDYGYTF	TRBD1	TRBJ1-2	TRBV6-1	NA
TGTGCCAGCAGCCAGGGGACAGAATATTCACCCCTCCACTTT	CASSQGTEYSPLHF	TRBD1	TRBJ1-6	TRBV4-2	few
TGCGCCAGCAGCTTGGAGTGGCAGGGCAATTCACCCCTCCACTTT	CASSLEWQGNSPLHF	NA	TRBJ1-6	TRBV5-1	NA
TGCGCCAGCAGCCAAGTCGATAGCGGGAGATCGTCCTACGAGCAGTACTTC	CASSQVDSGRSSYEQYF	TRBD2	TRBJ2-7	TRBV4-1	NA
TGTGCCTGGATCAGGTTCGGTGATACGCAGTATTTT	CAWIRFGDTQYF	NA	TRBJ2-3	TRBV30	NA
TGTGCCAGCAGCCACCCCTCAGCGGGGGCGACAGATACGCAGTATTTT	CASSHPSAGATDTQYF	TRBD2	TRBJ2-3	TRBV7-8	NA
TGTGCCAGCAGCTCCCAGGGGGCAGCTAATTCACCCCTCCACTTT	CASSSQGAANSPLHF	TRBD1	TRBJ1-6	TRBV9	few
TGTGCCAGCAGCTTTTCACCTTGGGGGGGGTCCTACACCGGGGAGCTGTTTTTT	CASSFSPWGGSYTGELFF	TRBD2	TRBJ2-2	TRBV5-4	NA
TGCGCCAGCAGCTCGGAGGACAATGAGCAGTTCTTC	CASSSEDNEQFF	NA	TRBJ2-1	TRBV5-1	NA
TGTGCCAGCAGGAGTCCAAGGGGGAACACTGAAGCTTTCTTT	CASRSPRGNTEAFF	NA	TRBJ1-1	TRBV6-6	NA
TGTGCCAGCAGCTTTAGCAGCGGGGACTACAATGAGCAGTTCTTC	CASSFSSGDYNEQFF	TRBD2	TRBJ2-1	TRBV5-6	NA
TGTGCCAGCAGGGACCGGACAGGGGGCAAACCTGAAGCTTTCTTT	CASRDRTGGKPEAFF	TRBD1	TRBJ1-1	TRBV2	NA